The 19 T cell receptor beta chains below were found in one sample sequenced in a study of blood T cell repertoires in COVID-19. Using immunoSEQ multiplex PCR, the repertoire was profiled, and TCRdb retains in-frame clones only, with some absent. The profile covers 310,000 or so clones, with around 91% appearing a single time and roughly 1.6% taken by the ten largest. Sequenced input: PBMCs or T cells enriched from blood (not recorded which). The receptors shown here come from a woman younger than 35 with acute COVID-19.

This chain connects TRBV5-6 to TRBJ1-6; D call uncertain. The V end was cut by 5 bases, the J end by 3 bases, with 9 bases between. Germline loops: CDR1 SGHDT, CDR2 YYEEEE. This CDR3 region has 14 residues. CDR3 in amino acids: CASSVNYYNSPLHF. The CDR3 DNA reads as TGTGCCAGCAGTGTAAACTACTATAATTCACCCCTCCACTTT.

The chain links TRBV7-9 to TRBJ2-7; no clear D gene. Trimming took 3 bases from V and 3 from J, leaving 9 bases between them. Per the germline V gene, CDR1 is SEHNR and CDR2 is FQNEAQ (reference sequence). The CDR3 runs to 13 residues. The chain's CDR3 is CASSLNTDYEQYF. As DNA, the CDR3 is TGTGCCAGCAGCTTGAATACTGACTACGAGCAGTACTTC.

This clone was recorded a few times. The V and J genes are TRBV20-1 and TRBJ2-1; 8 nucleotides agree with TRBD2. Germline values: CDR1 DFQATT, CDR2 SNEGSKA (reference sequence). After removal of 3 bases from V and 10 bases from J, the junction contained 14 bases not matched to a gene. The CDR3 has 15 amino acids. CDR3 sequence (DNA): TGCAGTGCTAGTTCACAGGAGCGGGAGTGGTGGGAGCAGTTCTTC. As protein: CSASSQEREWWEQFF.

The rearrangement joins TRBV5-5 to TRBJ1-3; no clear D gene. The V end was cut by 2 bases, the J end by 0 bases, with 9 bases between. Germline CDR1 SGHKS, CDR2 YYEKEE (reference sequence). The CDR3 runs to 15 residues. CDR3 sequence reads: CASSFDTYSGNTIYF. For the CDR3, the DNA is TGTGCCAGCAGCTTTGACACCTACTCTGGAAACACCATATATTTT.

CDR3 bases: TGTGCCAGCACCGTGACTAGCAGAGATTACAATGAGCAGTTCTTC. Protein: CASTVTSRDYNEQFF. J is TRBJ2-1 and V is TRBV2; 7 bases agree with TRBD2. This CDR3 has 15 amino acids. Germline CDR1 SNHLY, CDR2 FYNNEI. The V and J ends lost 7 bases and 4 bases, in that order; junction bases with no gene match: 10.

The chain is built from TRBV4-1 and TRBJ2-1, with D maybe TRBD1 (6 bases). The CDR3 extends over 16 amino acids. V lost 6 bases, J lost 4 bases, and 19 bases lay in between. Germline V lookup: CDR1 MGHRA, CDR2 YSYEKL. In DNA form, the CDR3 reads TGCGCCAGCAGTCGTAATAACAGGGATGAGTACAATGAGCAGTTCTTC. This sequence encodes CASSRNNRDEYNEQFF.

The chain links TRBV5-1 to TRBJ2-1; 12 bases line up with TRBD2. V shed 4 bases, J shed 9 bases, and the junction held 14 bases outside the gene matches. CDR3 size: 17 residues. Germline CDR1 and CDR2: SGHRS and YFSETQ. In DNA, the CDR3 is TGCGCCAGCAGCCTTGCCCCCCTAGCGGGAGGGCTGGGTGAGCAGTTCTTC. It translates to CASSLAPLAGGLGEQFF.

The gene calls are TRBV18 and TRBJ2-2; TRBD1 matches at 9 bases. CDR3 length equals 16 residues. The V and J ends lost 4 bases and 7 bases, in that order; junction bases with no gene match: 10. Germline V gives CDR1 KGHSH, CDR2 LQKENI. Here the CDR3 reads CASSLPTGTGFGELFF. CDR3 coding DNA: TGTGCCAGCTCACTCCCCACCGGGACAGGGTTCGGGGAGCTGTTTTTT.

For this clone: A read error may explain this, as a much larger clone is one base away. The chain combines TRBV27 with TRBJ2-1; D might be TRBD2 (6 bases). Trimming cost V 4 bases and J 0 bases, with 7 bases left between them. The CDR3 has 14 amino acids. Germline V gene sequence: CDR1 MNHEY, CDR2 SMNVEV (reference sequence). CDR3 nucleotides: TGTGCCAGCAGTTACGGGAGCTCCTACAATGAGCAGTTCTTC. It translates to CASSYGSSYNEQFF.

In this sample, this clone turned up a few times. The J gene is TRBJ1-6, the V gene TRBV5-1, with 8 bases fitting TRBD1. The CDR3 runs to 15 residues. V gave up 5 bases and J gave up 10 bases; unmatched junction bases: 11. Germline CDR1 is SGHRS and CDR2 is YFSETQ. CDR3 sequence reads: CASRPVQGEMSPLHF. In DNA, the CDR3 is TGCGCCAGCAGACCAGTACAGGGGGAGATGTCACCCCTCCACTTT. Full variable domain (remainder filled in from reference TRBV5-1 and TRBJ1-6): KAGVTQTPRYLIKTRGQQVTLSCSPISGHRSVSWYQQTPGQGLQFLFEYFSETQRNKGNFPGRFSGRQFSNSRSEMNVSTLELGDSALYLCASRPVQGEMSPLHFGNGTRLTVT.

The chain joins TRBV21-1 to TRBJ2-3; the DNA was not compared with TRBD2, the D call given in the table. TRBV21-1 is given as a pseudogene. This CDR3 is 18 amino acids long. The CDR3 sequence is CASSKDPPGSSYTDTQYF. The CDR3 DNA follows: TGTGCCAGCAGCAAAGACCCACCGGGATCGAGCTACACAGATACGCAGTATTTT.

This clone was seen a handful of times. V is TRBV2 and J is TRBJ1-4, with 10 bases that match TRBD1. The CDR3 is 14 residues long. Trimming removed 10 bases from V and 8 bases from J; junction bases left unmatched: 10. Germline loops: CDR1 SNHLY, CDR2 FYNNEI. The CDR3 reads CATARGQGVEKLFF. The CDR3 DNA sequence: TGTGCCACCGCCCGCGGACAGGGGGTGGAAAAACTGTTTTTT.

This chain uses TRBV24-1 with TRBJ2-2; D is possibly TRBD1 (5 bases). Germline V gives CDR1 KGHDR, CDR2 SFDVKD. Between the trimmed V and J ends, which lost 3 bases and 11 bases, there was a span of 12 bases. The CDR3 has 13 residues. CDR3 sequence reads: CATSDVWGGELFF. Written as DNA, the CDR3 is TGTGCCACCAGTGATGTGTGGGGCGGAGAGCTGTTTTTT.

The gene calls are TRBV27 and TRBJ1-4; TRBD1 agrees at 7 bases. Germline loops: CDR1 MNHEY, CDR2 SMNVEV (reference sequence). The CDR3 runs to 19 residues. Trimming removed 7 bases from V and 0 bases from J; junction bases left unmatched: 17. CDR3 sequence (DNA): TGTGCCAGCACCTCCCCGGGCGGGACAGAAGTTGCAACTAATGAAAAACTGTTTTTT. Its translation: CASTSPGGTEVATNEKLFF.

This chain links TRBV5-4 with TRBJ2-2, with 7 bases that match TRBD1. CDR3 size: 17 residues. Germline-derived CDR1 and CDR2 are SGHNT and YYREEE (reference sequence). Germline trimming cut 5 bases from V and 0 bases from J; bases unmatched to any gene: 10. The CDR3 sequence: CASSPGTVTANTGELFF. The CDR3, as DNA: TGTGCCAGCAGTCCCGGGACAGTTACCGCGAACACCGGGGAGCTGTTTTTT. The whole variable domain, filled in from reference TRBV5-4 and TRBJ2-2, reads ETGVTQSPTHLIKTRGQQVTLRCSSQSGHNTVSWYQQALGQGPQFIFQYYREEENGRGNFPPRFSGLQFPNYSSELNVNALELDDSALYLCASSPGTVTANTGELFFGEGSRLTVL.

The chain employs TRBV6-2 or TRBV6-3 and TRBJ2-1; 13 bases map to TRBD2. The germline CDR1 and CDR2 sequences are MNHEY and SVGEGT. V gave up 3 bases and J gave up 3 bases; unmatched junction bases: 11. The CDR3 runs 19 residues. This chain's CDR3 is CASSYGLAGAVDHYNEQFF. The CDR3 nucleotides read TGTGCCAGCAGTTATGGACTAGCGGGAGCCGTAGACCACTACAATGAGCAGTTCTTC.

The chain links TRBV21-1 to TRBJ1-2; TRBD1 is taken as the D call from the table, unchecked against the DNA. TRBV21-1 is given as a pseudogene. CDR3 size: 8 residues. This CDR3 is CAFSGYTF. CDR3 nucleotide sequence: TGTGCCTTCAGTGGCTACACCTTC.

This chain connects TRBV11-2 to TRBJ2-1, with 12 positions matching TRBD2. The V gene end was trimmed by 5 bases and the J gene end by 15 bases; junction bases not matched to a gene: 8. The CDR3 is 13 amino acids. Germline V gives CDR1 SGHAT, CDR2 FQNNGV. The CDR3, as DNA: TGTGCCAGCAGCCAACTAGCGGGAGGTTCTCGGTTCTTC. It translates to CASSQLAGGSRFF. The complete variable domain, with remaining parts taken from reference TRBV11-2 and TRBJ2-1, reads EAGVAQSPRYKIIEKRQSVAFWCNPISGHATLYWYQQILGQGPKLLIQFQNNGVVDDSQLPKDRFSAERLKGVDSTLKIQPAKLEDSAVYLCASSQLAGGSRFFGPGTRLTVL.

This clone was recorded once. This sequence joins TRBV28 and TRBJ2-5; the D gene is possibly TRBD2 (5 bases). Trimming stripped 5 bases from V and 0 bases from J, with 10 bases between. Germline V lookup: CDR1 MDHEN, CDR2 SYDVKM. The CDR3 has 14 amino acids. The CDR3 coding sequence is TGTGCCAGCAGTCCGACGGGGTACCAAGAGACCCAGTACTTC. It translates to CASSPTGYQETQYF.